Given below is one TCR beta chain in context. The data derive from a study of response to subunit inactivated influenza vaccine. Germline V gives CDR1 MDHEN, CDR2 SYDVKM. The ends were cut back, 3 bases at V and 4 bases at J, with 7 bases in the middle. The CDR3 totals 12 residues. TCRdb re-derived calls from the RT-PCR reads in MiXCR, one entry per CDR3 protein. Here the sample spans 180,000 or so distinct CDR3 sequences, roughly 12% being singletons. The sample also formed part of further work on T cells expressing NK-cell markers. That work adds: Libraries used 5'RACE template switching adding universal primer site and UMIs. These clonotypes also led the CD3+CD56-NKG2C+ fraction in four donors.

This TCR was sampled from a man aged 45-65 years who received an inactivated influenza vaccine. Here the sequenced sample was CD8+ T cells sorted from PBMCs, taken roughly 12 days after vaccination. This chain connects TRBV28 to TRBJ2-7; a weak D match, TRBD1 (5 bases). CDR3: CASSLTEYEQYF. The CDR3 bases are TGTGCCAGCAGTTTGACAGAATACGAGCAGTACTTC.